Below are 15 T cell receptor beta chains sequenced from a single sample in a study of CD8 T cells in ankylosing spondylitis. TCRdb called the 5' RACE reads again in MiXCR, with one record for every CDR3 protein. The sample shows roughly 250,000 distinct CDR3 sequences, about 11% of them seen only once. Specimen: blood, either unsorted or a sorted T cell fraction (not recorded which). The receptors come from a male donor with ankylosing spondylitis or in good health (not recorded which).

This clonotype was counted only a few times. The chain employs TRBV2 and TRBJ1-2; D unresolved. Deletions cut 4 bases from V and 0 bases from J, with 12 bases between. Germline V gene data show CDR1 as SNHLY and CDR2 as FYNNEI. The CDR3 has 15 residues. CDR3 coding DNA: TGTGCCAGCAGTGTAGCACAGCTAGCTAACTATGGCTACACCTTC. This encodes CASSVAQLANYGYTF. Together with reference TRBV2 and TRBJ1-2, the CDR3 gives the full variable domain: EPEVTQTPSHQVTQMGQEVILRCVPISNHLYFYWYRQILGQKVEFLVSFYNNEISEKSEIFDDQFSVERPDGSNFTLKIRSTKLEDSAMYFCASSVAQLANYGYTFGSGTRLTVV.

This clonotype was recorded many times. The chain recombines TRBV5-1 with TRBJ2-2; D is unclear. V lost 0 bases and J lost 0, with 6 bases in between. The CDR3 totals 15 residues. Germline-derived CDR1 and CDR2 are SGHRS and YFSETQ. The chain's CDR3 is CASSLVLSNTGELFF. In DNA form, the CDR3 reads TGCGCCAGCAGCTTGGTCCTGTCGAACACCGGGGAGCTGTTTTTT.

This clonotype was seen ten or more times. The chain uses TRBV24-1 and TRBJ2-3; D unresolved. Per germline, CDR1 KGHDR and CDR2 SFDVKD. The length of the CDR3 is 14 residues. V lost 3 bases and J lost 3, with 9 bases in between. This CDR3 is CATSDPTDTDTQYF. The CDR3 bases are TGTGCCACCAGTGATCCAACTGATACAGATACGCAGTATTTT.

This clonotype was picked up many times. V gene TRBV20-1 combines with J gene TRBJ2-7; 8 bases are shared with TRBD1. The J segment lost 0 bases and the V segment lost 6 bases, leaving 13 bases of the junction unmatched. The CDR3 totals 16 residues. Germline lookup yields CDR1 DFQATT and CDR2 SNEGSKA (reference sequence). The CDR3 is CSASSDRGLSSYEQYF. The CDR3 region has the DNA TGCAGTGCAAGCTCCGACAGGGGATTAAGCTCCTACGAGCAGTACTTC.

This clonotype was observed many times. One end of the junction varies from germline; a read error may be responsible. V is TRBV29-1 and J is TRBJ2-7, with D perhaps matching TRBD1 (5 bases). This CDR3 spans 13 amino acids. CDR1 is SQVTM, CDR2 ANQGSEA, per germline. CDR3 nucleotides: TGCAGCGTGGAAGGGGCACAAGGGTACGAGCAGTACTTC. Translating gives CSVEGAQGYEQYF.

Ten or more counts support this clonotype. This chain links TRBV7-9 with TRBJ1-4, with a tentative D call TRBD1 (5 bases). V shed 6 bases and J shed 8 bases, with 19 bases lying between them. Germline V gene sequence: CDR1 SEHNR, CDR2 FQNEAQ (reference sequence). The CDR3 extends over 15 amino acids. DNA of the CDR3: TGTGCCAGCAGTCTGGGACTGTTGATGGGGGAAAAACTGTTTTTT. Protein: CASSLGLLMGEKLFF.

CDR3 sequence: CASSPSVPGGTEAFF. The CDR3 nucleotides read TGTGCCAGCTCACCTTCAGTCCCGGGAGGCACTGAAGCTTTCTTT. This sequence joins TRBV18 and TRBJ1-1; D is unclear. Trimming took 3 bases from V and 4 from J, leaving 15 bases between them. Germline CDR1 is KGHSH and CDR2 is LQKENI. The CDR3 sequence is 15 residues long. Together with reference TRBV18 and TRBJ1-1, the CDR3 gives the full variable domain: NAGVMQNPRHLVRRRGQEARLRCSPMKGHSHVYWYRQLPEEGLKFMVYLQKENIIDESGMPKERFSAEFPKEGPSILRIQQVVRGDSAAYFCASSPSVPGGTEAFFGQGTRLTVV.

This clonotype has a count of ten or more. A junction boundary mismatches the germline segment, possibly from a read error. The genes are TRBV6-1 and TRBJ2-2; 10 nucleotides match TRBD2. The CDR3 length is 15 residues. Germline assignment: CDR1 MNHNS and CDR2 SASEGT. CDR3 in amino acids: CASREAGGDTGELFF. CDR3 DNA sequence: TGTGCCAGCAGGGAAGCGGGAGGGGACACCGGGGAGCTGTTTTTT.

This clonotype was counted between two and nine times. The rearrangement links TRBV10-1 to TRBJ2-3; D perhaps matches TRBD2 (5 bases). The CDR3 contains 15 residues. Germline values: CDR1 WNHNN, CDR2 SYGVQD (reference sequence). Between the trimmed V and J ends, which lost 0 bases and 2 bases, there was a span of 9 bases. The chain's CDR3 is CASSESRVSTDTQYF. The CDR3, as DNA: TGCGCCAGCAGTGAGTCGCGGGTATCCACAGATACGCAGTATTTT.

This rearrangement joins TRBV3-1 to TRBJ1-1, with D maybe TRBD1 (6 bases). Trimming removed 1 base at V and 3 bases at J, with 9 bases between. The CDR3 runs to 14 residues. Germline CDR1 reads LGHDT; CDR2 reads YNNKEL (reference sequence). The CDR3 nucleotides are TGTGCCAGCAGCCAAGGGGGGCTGTACACTGAAGCTTTCTTT. It yields the protein CASSQGGLYTEAFF.

Many counts were recorded for this clonotype. The chain is built from TRBV27 and TRBJ1-5; 9 nucleotides line up with TRBD1. The ends lost 2 bases at V and 6 bases at J; junction bases unmatched: 8. Germline CDR1 MNHEY, CDR2 SMNVEV (reference sequence). The CDR3 runs 16 residues. In DNA form, the CDR3 reads TGTGCCAGCAGTTTAGGGGACAGGGTCTGGCGTCAGCCCCAGCATTTT. Translation gives CASSLGDRVWRQPQHF.

This clonotype has a count of ten or more. The V gene is TRBV30, the J gene TRBJ2-1; TRBD1 agrees at 9 bases. The germline CDR1 and CDR2 sequences are GTSNPN and SVGIG (reference sequence). The CDR3 length is 14 residues. The J segment lost 5 bases and the V segment lost 2 bases, leaving 4 bases of the junction unmatched. The CDR3 DNA reads TGTGCCTGGAGTCGGGACAGGGTGGACAATGAGCAGTTCTTC. Its translation: CAWSRDRVDNEQFF.

This clonotype was seen ten or more times. The chain uses TRBV6-5 and TRBJ2-3; 10 nucleotides align to TRBD1. Germline V gene data show CDR1 as MNHEY and CDR2 as SVGAGI. CDR3 length equals 15 residues. The ends lost 2 bases at V and 4 bases at J; junction bases unmatched: 3. The CDR3 sequence is CASSYGTGDSDTQYF. In DNA, the CDR3 is TGTGCCAGCAGTTACGGGACAGGGGACTCAGATACGCAGTATTTT.

This clonotype showed up many times. The genes are TRBV30 and TRBJ1-1; D ambiguous. This CDR3 contains 13 residues. Trimming removed 7 bases from V and 3 bases from J, with 15 bases in between. CDR1 is GTSNPN, CDR2 SVGIG, per germline (reference sequence). The CDR3 here is CASMPPQDTEAFF. In nucleotides, the CDR3 is TGTGCCTCGATGCCCCCGCAGGACACTGAAGCTTTCTTT.

The table lists this clonotype with many counts. The chain couples TRBV20-1 to TRBJ2-7, with a tentative D call TRBD1 (5 bases). Germline CDR1 DFQATT, CDR2 SNEGSKA (reference sequence). This CDR3 contains 14 residues. Trimming pared 0 bases from V and 2 bases from J, leaving 11 bases between. CDR3: CSARDQRQTYEQYF. As DNA, the CDR3 is TGCAGTGCTAGAGATCAGAGACAGACCTACGAGCAGTACTTC.